The T cell receptor beta chain described here comes from a study of shared clonotypes between healthy human individuals. For the study at large: With ages of 18 to 49, the donors were a couple of women and three men.

Trimming stripped 4 bases from V and 7 bases from J, with 11 bases between. CDR3 length equals 12 residues. Germline CDR1 and CDR2: SGHKS and YYEKEE (reference sequence). It was at deep level that the assay was run. Sequencing used immunoSEQ multiplex PCR; TCRdb keeps in-frame clones, though not all of them. This sample yields about 1 million clones, of which around four fifths are seen a single time; around 1.5% belongs to the top ten. Donors comprised healthy HIV-negative adults lacking recent acute infections or vaccinations. The source material was memory CD4+ T cells sorted from blood. The subset here: CD45RA-negative fraction. The sequence derives from a man aged 18 to 29 in good health. This chain uses TRBV5-5 with TRBJ1-1; maybe TRBD1 (5 bases). Here the CDR3 reads CASSTMGGEAFF. In DNA form, the CDR3 reads TGTGCCAGCAGCACGATGGGGGGTGAAGCTTTCTTT.